This paragraph reports one TCR beta chain. There are 14 residues in the CDR3. Trimming removed 6 bases at V and 1 base at J, with 11 bases between. Germline CDR1 is MNHEY and CDR2 is SMNVEV (reference sequence). The source of the sample is a study of blood T cell repertoires in COVID-19. TCRdb's table, derived via immunoSEQ multiplex PCR, lists solely in-frame clones and lacks some. The sample contains over 110,000 clones, about 80% of which appear only once. The sequencing sample was made of peripheral blood. The source is a man aged 65 to 79 who had recovered from COVID-19. The rearrangement uses TRBV27 and TRBJ2-3; a weak D match, TRBD1 (5 bases). The CDR3 loop reads CASSAGRRTDTQYF. The CDR3, as DNA: TGTGCCAGCAGCGCAGGGCGACGCACAGATACGCAGTATTTT.